Below are 32 T cell receptor beta chains sequenced from a single sample in a study of shared clonotypes between healthy human individuals. Some clones are missing from TCRdb's copy, which holds only in-frame ones; the method was immunoSEQ multiplex PCR. The sample lists around 2,000,000 clones, around 95% occurring once. Sequenced input: naive CD4+ T cells sorted from blood. Stated subset: CD45RA+ positively selected. The source of these receptors is a young man in good health.

The chain's CDR3 is CASSLVGRAQQYF. The DNA of the CDR3 is TGTGCCAGCAGCTTAGTGGGTAGGGCCCAGCAGTACTTC. J is TRBJ2-7 and V is TRBV7-9; D remains ambiguous. Germline-derived CDR1 and CDR2 are SEHNR and FQNEAQ (reference sequence). V lost 1 base to trimming and J lost 8 bases, with 12 bases between them. The CDR3 is made up of 13 amino acids.

The chain employs TRBV6-5 and TRBJ2-7, with D hard to call. The CDR3 runs to 12 residues. CDR1 is MNHEY, CDR2 SVGAGI, per germline. V shed 4 bases and J shed 4 bases, with 8 bases lying between them. The CDR3 bases are TGTGCCAGCAGTTCCCGTAGTTACGAGCAGTACTTC. Its protein is CASSSRSYEQYF.

V and J are TRBV4-1 and TRBJ1-3, with D possibly being TRBD1 (5 bases). Germline CDR1 reads MGHRA; CDR2 reads YSYEKL. This CDR3 comprises 17 residues. V gave up 1 base and J gave up 1 base, with 14 bases separating them. CDR3 nucleotides: TGCGCCAGCAGCCAAGCCCCGACAGCCTTATCTGGAAACACCATATATTTT. Amino acids: CASSQAPTALSGNTIYF.

This chain joins TRBV2 and TRBJ1-5; 11 nucleotides align to TRBD1. The CDR3 covers 15 residues. Germline values: CDR1 SNHLY, CDR2 FYNNEI. V was clipped by 4 bases and J by 5 bases; unmatched bases: 4. The CDR3 is CASSGRTGGDQPQHF. The DNA for the CDR3 is TGTGCCAGCAGTGGAAGGACAGGGGGCGATCAGCCCCAGCATTTT.

This clone occurred once. The chain employs TRBV5-1 and TRBJ1-4, with a weak D call TRBD1 (6 bases). The CDR3 is made up of 19 amino acids. V lost 4 bases and J 0 bases, leaving 22 bases between the germline ends. The germline V gene has CDR1 SGHRS and CDR2 YFSETQ. CDR3 residues: CASSPERDILRPTNEKLFF. The CDR3, as DNA: TGCGCCAGCAGCCCCGAGCGGGACATCCTCCGTCCAACTAATGAAAAACTGTTTTTT.

The J gene is TRBJ2-5, the V gene TRBV6-5; D is perhaps TRBD2 (5 bases). V was cut by 6 bases and J by 4 bases, with 12 bases left in between. CDR1 MNHEY and CDR2 SVGAGI come from the germline V gene. This CDR3 has 13 amino acids. CDR3 in DNA: TGTGCCAGCAGAACAACGGGGTCAGAGACCCAGTACTTC. Its protein is CASRTTGSETQYF.

The gene calls are TRBV19 and TRBJ1-1; D is unclear. Germline V lookup: CDR1 LNHDA, CDR2 SQIVND (reference sequence). Trimming pared 5 bases from V and 0 bases from J, leaving 4 bases between. CDR3 length: 12 amino acids. This chain's CDR3 is CASSLLNTEAFF. The CDR3 DNA is TGTGCCAGTAGTCTCCTGAACACTGAAGCTTTCTTT.

This chain joins TRBV21-1 and TRBJ2-7; the tabulated D call, TRBD2, remains unverified against the DNA. TRBV21-1 is a documented pseudogene. The CDR3 covers 12 residues. For the CDR3, the DNA is TGTGCCAGCAGGACTGCGTCCTACGAGCAGTACTTC. It codes for CASRTASYEQYF.

DNA of the CDR3: TGTGCCAGCTCACTCGGGACAGTCTACGAGCAGTACTTC. Its translation: CASSLGTVYEQYF. This rearrangement joins TRBV18 to TRBJ2-7; 7 bases map to TRBD1. Germline CDR1 and CDR2: KGHSH and LQKENI. V trimming: 4 bases; J trimming: 3 bases; junction bases outside the gene matches: 3. The CDR3 is 13 amino acids.

DNA for the CDR3: TGTGCCAGCAGCGCTGACGGGGTTGGGACGGGAGGCTGGGATACGCAGTATTTT. Amino acid sequence: CASSADGVGTGGWDTQYF. V is TRBV11-2 and J is TRBJ2-3; 7 bases fit TRBD2. Germline loops: CDR1 SGHAT, CDR2 FQNNGV. There are 18 residues in the CDR3. J gave up 6 bases and V 5 bases, and 20 bases lay outside the gene matches.

The V call is TRBV13, the J call TRBJ2-3, with D tentatively TRBD1 (6 bases). Germline V gene data show CDR1 as PRHDT and CDR2 as FYEKMQ (reference sequence). The CDR3 runs to 15 residues. V gave up 2 bases and J gave up 1 base, with 10 bases separating them. CDR3 amino acids: CASSLRPGGTDTQYF. As DNA, the CDR3 is TGTGCCAGCAGCTTACGTCCAGGGGGCACAGATACGCAGTATTTT.

The gene calls are TRBV10-3 and TRBJ2-1, with D perhaps matching TRBD1 (5 bases). Germline V gives CDR1 ENHRY, CDR2 SYGVKD. Trimming removed 4 bases from V and 4 bases from J, with 23 bases in between. The CDR3 extends over 18 amino acids. CDR3 sequence (DNA): TGTGCCATCAGTGTGCCCTCGATGGACAACACCACGTACAATGAGCAGTTCTTC. This gives the protein CAISVPSMDNTTYNEQFF.

This clone came up once. Within the sample, other DNA sequences also encode this same CDR3. This chain joins TRBV30 and TRBJ1-6, with D possibly matching TRBD1 (6 bases). This CDR3 has 15 residues. Germline V gene data show CDR1 as GTSNPN and CDR2 as SVGIG (reference sequence). V was shortened by 4 bases and J by 0 bases, with 10 bases between the two germline ends. The CDR3, as DNA: TGTGCCTGGACAGGGGCTAGCTCCTATAATTCACCCCTCCACTTT. Amino acids: CAWTGASSYNSPLHF.

V usage is TRBV11-2 and J usage is TRBJ2-3; D is undetermined. The CDR3 has 13 residues. CDR1 is SGHAT, CDR2 FQNNGV, per germline. Trimming took off 5 bases at V and 6 bases at J, with 12 bases between the two ends. CDR3 region: CASSVRAQDTQYF. The CDR3 nucleotides are TGTGCCAGCAGCGTCCGGGCCCAGGATACGCAGTATTTT.

This chain joins TRBV7-2 and TRBJ1-1; TRBD1 agrees at 11 bases. The germline V gene encodes CDR1 SGHTA and CDR2 FQGNSA. Trimming cost V 4 bases and J 4 bases; bases outside gene matches: 5. The CDR3 runs 15 residues. This CDR3 reads CASSYLDRGRTEAFF. For the CDR3, the DNA is TGTGCCAGCAGCTACTTGGACAGGGGGCGCACTGAAGCTTTCTTT.

The V and J genes are TRBV27 and TRBJ2-7, with 7 positions matching TRBD2. Losses at the gene ends were 5 bases for V and 5 bases for J; bases not matched to a gene: 12. CDR1 and CDR2 from the germline V gene are MNHEY and SMNVEV (reference sequence). The length of the CDR3 is 15 residues. The CDR3 sequence is CASSPTSLSVHEQYF. CDR3 in DNA: TGTGCCAGCAGTCCGACTAGCCTATCAGTCCACGAGCAGTACTTC.

The chain recombines TRBV5-1 with TRBJ1-5, with D unclear. CDR1 and CDR2 from the germline V gene are SGHRS and YFSETQ. This CDR3 contains 15 residues. Trimming cost V 0 bases and J 6 bases, with 13 bases left between them. In nucleotides, the CDR3 is TGCGCCAGCAGCTTGGCGGGGAGGGAACGTCAGCCCCAGCATTTT. Amino acid sequence: CASSLAGRERQPQHF.

This chain uses TRBV25-1 with TRBJ2-7, with D possibly matching TRBD2 (5 bases). The germline V gene has CDR1 MGHDK and CDR2 SYGVNS. V lost 1 base and J lost 0, with 10 bases in between. This CDR3 is built from 15 residues. CDR3 coding DNA: TGTGCCAGCAGTGAATTAGGACTGAGCTCCTACGAGCAGTACTTC. This gives the protein CASSELGLSSYEQYF.

This clone occurred once. The chain has TRBV18 and TRBJ2-2, with D possibly called TRBD1 or TRBD2 (5 bases each). Germline CDR1 is KGHSH and CDR2 is LQKENI. The CDR3 extends over 15 amino acids. V dropped 3 bases and J dropped 4 bases, with 12 bases sitting between them. In nucleotides, the CDR3 is TGTGCCAGCTCACCCTCGTTTGGGGGCACCGGGGAGCTGTTTTTT. Translation gives CASSPSFGGTGELFF.

This rearrangement joins TRBV29-1 to TRBJ2-5, with D unclear. This CDR3 has 13 residues. Trimming left V 8 bases short and J 7 bases short, with 20 bases between. The V gene's germline CDR1 is SQVTM and CDR2 ANQGSEA. CDR3 nucleotides: TGCAGCCTAAAATGGTCCAAGAGAGGGACCCAGTACTTC. Its translation: CSLKWSKRGTQYF.

This chain joins TRBV28 and TRBJ1-2; D is undetermined. The CDR3 is made up of 16 amino acids. Per the germline V gene, CDR1 is MDHEN and CDR2 is SYDVKM. V was pared by 2 bases and J by 1 base, with 14 bases between. As DNA, the CDR3 is TGTGCCAGCAGTTTACAGGTCTTCCCCTTTAACTATGGCTACACCTTC. Its protein is CASSLQVFPFNYGYTF.

The V and J genes are TRBV4-3 and TRBJ1-5; D possibly corresponds to TRBD1 (6 bases). V was pared by 4 bases and J by 1 base, with 14 bases between. The CDR3 totals 16 residues. CDR1 LGHNA and CDR2 YSLEER come from the germline V gene. CDR3 loop: CASSLQRTASNQPQHF. CDR3 bases: TGCGCCAGCAGCCTCCAGCGGACAGCGAGCAATCAGCCCCAGCATTTT.

The V gene is TRBV7-3, the J gene TRBJ2-2; 7 positions agree with TRBD2. The CDR3 contains 17 residues. The V gene's germline CDR1 is SGHTA and CDR2 FQGTGA. Trimming cost V 1 base and J 4 bases; bases outside gene matches: 9. CDR3 nucleotide sequence: TGTGCCAGCAGCTTAAGGGGCCAGGGAGGGCGCACCGGGGAGCTGTTTTTT. Encoded protein: CASSLRGQGGRTGELFF.

This chain connects TRBV27 to TRBJ2-7; 9 bases map to TRBD2. The ends lost 5 bases at V and 11 bases at J; junction bases unmatched: 13. In germline, CDR1 is MNHEY, CDR2 SMNVEV (reference sequence). CDR3 length: 14 residues. This CDR3 is CASSQASGEVREYF. The CDR3 DNA reads TGTGCCAGCAGTCAGGCTAGCGGGGAGGTTCGGGAGTACTTC.

Written as DNA, the CDR3 is TGTGCCAGCAGTTTAGGAATAGAAACCTACGAGCAGTACTTC. This codes for CASSLGIETYEQYF. The V call is TRBV28, the J call TRBJ2-7, with D uncertain. The V and J ends lost 2 bases and 2 bases respectively, with 10 bases between them. Germline values: CDR1 MDHEN, CDR2 SYDVKM. This CDR3 comprises 14 residues.

The V gene is TRBV19, the J gene TRBJ2-5; perhaps TRBD1 as D (5 bases). This CDR3 comprises 15 residues. From germline, CDR1 is LNHDA and CDR2 SQIVND (reference sequence). With 9 bases removed from V and 4 bases from J, the gap between germline ends came to 21 bases. This CDR3 reads CASSPEGAKRETQYF. CDR3 nucleotide sequence: TGTGCCAGCTCCCCCGAAGGGGCGAAGAGAGAGACCCAGTACTTC.

The chain joins TRBV10-1 to TRBJ2-3; no firm D call. The CDR3 is 13 residues long. The germline CDR1 and CDR2 sequences are WNHNN and SYGVQD (reference sequence). The V end lost 6 bases, the J end lost 0 bases, and 7 bases lay between the germline ends. The CDR3: CASSHSSTDTQYF. DNA for the CDR3: TGCGCCAGCAGCCACAGTAGCACAGATACGCAGTATTTT.

V usage is TRBV11-2 and J usage is TRBJ1-4; 8 bases match TRBD1. This CDR3 is built from 15 residues. V lost 5 bases, J lost 4 bases, and 6 bases stayed unmatched. Germline V gives CDR1 SGHAT, CDR2 FQNNGV. The chain's CDR3 is CASSQQQGGNEKLFF. The CDR3 coding sequence is TGTGCCAGCAGCCAGCAACAGGGGGGTAATGAAAAACTGTTTTTT.

This clone has a single count. The sample has other DNA sequences that encode this CDR3 too. The chain combines TRBV4-2 with TRBJ2-3, with D hard to call. V shed 2 bases and J shed 0 bases, with 3 bases lying between them. This CDR3 is 13 amino acids long. The germline gives CDR1 LGHNA, CDR2 YNFKEQ. The CDR3 region is CASSQPSTDTQYF. The DNA for the CDR3 is TGTGCCAGCAGCCAACCTAGCACAGATACGCAGTATTTT.

A remark on this clone: Additional DNA sequences in this sample encode the identical CDR3. This chain links TRBV6-5 with TRBJ2-3, with 8 bases that match TRBD1. With V trimmed by 5 bases and J by 3 bases, 1 base remained unmatched. This CDR3 comprises 13 residues. Per the germline V gene, CDR1 is MNHEY and CDR2 is SVGAGI. The CDR3 spells CASSRQGTDTQYF. DNA for the CDR3: TGTGCCAGCAGTAGACAGGGGACAGATACGCAGTATTTT.

The chain is built from TRBV7-9 and TRBJ1-4; the D gene is possibly TRBD1 (5 bases). The CDR3 loop spans 14 amino acids. V was cut by 3 bases and J by 7 bases, with 12 bases left in between. In germline, CDR1 is SEHNR, CDR2 FQNEAQ (reference sequence). DNA of the CDR3: TGTGCCAGCAGCTTGGACTTACAGGTTGAAAAACTGTTTTTT. This gives the protein CASSLDLQVEKLFF.

This chain joins TRBV12-5 and TRBJ2-1; 10 bases are a match to TRBD2. Germline V lookup: CDR1 LGHNT, CDR2 FRNRAP. J was trimmed by 6 bases and V by 0 bases; bases with no gene match: 20. The CDR3 is made up of 21 amino acids. The CDR3 DNA reads TGTGCTAGTGGTTTGGTCCCAGGGGTAGCGGGAGGCCCGGGGAGGCCCAATGAGCAGTTCTTC. Encoded protein: CASGLVPGVAGGPGRPNEQFF.